Listed below are T cell receptor beta chains from one sample, sequenced in a study of early stage breast cancer tumors. Libraries were prepared by immunoSEQ multiplex PCR; TCRdb keeps only in-frame clonotypes and omits some of them. Of approximately 50,000 clones in the sample, 60% to 85% are singletons; the top ten hold around 3.7%. The sample consisted of blood. These receptors were collected from a person in their thirties with breast cancer. Both conserved end residues are part of each CDR3. D genes are given only for firm matches. The size field is filled for only some rows; it gives once, few, many or a size class.

cdr3_nt: TGTGCCAGCAGCTTGGGTAGGACAGAGGAAGCTTTCTTT
cdr3_aa: CASSLGRTEEAFF
d_call: -
clone_size: -
j_call: TRBJ1-1
v_call: TRBV7-8

cdr3_nt: TGTGCCAGCTCAGCAGACAGGGGGGACGGAAACACCATATATTTT
cdr3_aa: CASSADRGDGNTIYF
d_call: TRBD1
clone_size: -
j_call: TRBJ1-3
v_call: TRBV18

cdr3_nt: TGCGCCAGCAGCTTGGCCCCAGGAGTGGTCGCCGGGGAGCTGTTTTTT
cdr3_aa: CASSLAPGVVAGELFF
d_call: -
clone_size: -
j_call: TRBJ2-2
v_call: TRBV5-1

cdr3_nt: TGTGCCAGCAGGGACAGGGTCAATGAGCAGTTCTTC
cdr3_aa: CASRDRVNEQFF
d_call: TRBD1
clone_size: -
j_call: TRBJ2-1
v_call: TRBV6-6

cdr3_nt: TGTGCCTGGAGTCACGGGAGTTACGAGCAGTACTTC
cdr3_aa: CAWSHGSYEQYF
d_call: -
clone_size: -
j_call: TRBJ2-7
v_call: TRBV30

cdr3_nt: TGTGCCAGCTCACCACCTAATTGGGTTGATGAGCAGTTCTTC
cdr3_aa: CASSPPNWVDEQFF
d_call: -
clone_size: -
j_call: TRBJ2-1
v_call: TRBV18

cdr3_nt: TGCGCCAGCAGTGAATTGACGGAGCCCCAATTCTTC
cdr3_aa: CASSELTEPQFF
d_call: -
clone_size: few
j_call: TRBJ2-1
v_call: TRBV10-1

cdr3_nt: TGCGCCAGCAGCATCAGGGTAACGGAGCCCCAGCATTTT
cdr3_aa: CASSIRVTEPQHF
d_call: -
clone_size: -
j_call: TRBJ1-5
v_call: TRBV5-1

cdr3_nt: TGTGCCAGTAGCGGATCAGGGGTCCACGAGCAGTACTTC
cdr3_aa: CASSGSGVHEQYF
d_call: -
clone_size: -
j_call: TRBJ2-7
v_call: TRBV19

cdr3_nt: TGTGCCAGCAGTTACCGGGGGACCGGAGAGACCCAGTACTTC
cdr3_aa: CASSYRGTGETQYF
d_call: -
clone_size: -
j_call: TRBJ2-5
v_call: TRBV6-5

cdr3_nt: TGTGCCAGTAGTATACCGGGAACCCAGTACTTC
cdr3_aa: CASSIPGTQYF
d_call: -
clone_size: -
j_call: TRBJ2-5
v_call: TRBV19

cdr3_nt: TGTGCCAGCAGCGTAGGGCCATCAGATACGCAGTATTTT
cdr3_aa: CASSVGPSDTQYF
d_call: -
clone_size: -
j_call: TRBJ2-3
v_call: TRBV9

cdr3_nt: TGCGCCAGCAGCTTGGGGGCAGTGCACAATGAGCAGTTCTTC
cdr3_aa: CASSLGAVHNEQFF
d_call: -
clone_size: -
j_call: TRBJ2-1
v_call: TRBV5-1

cdr3_nt: TGTGCCAGTAGTATAGACACCCGGGACAGGGGTTTTATCCCCTATAATTCACCCCTCCACTTT
cdr3_aa: CASSIDTRDRGFIPYNSPLHF
d_call: TRBD1
clone_size: once
j_call: TRBJ1-6
v_call: TRBV19

cdr3_nt: TGTGCCAGTAGTGCCGGGACAGGGGGCAGGAGCACAGATACGCAGTATTTT
cdr3_aa: CASSAGTGGRSTDTQYF
d_call: TRBD1
clone_size: -
j_call: TRBJ2-3
v_call: TRBV19

cdr3_nt: TGTGCCAGCAGCTTAGAACAGGGTGGGACTAGCGGGAGATATGAGCAGTTCTTC
cdr3_aa: CASSLEQGGTSGRYEQFF
d_call: TRBD2
clone_size: -
j_call: TRBJ2-1
v_call: TRBV11-3

cdr3_nt: TGTGCCAGCAGCCTACAGGGGGCCAACGAGCAGTACTTC
cdr3_aa: CASSLQGANEQYF
d_call: TRBD1
clone_size: -
j_call: TRBJ2-7
v_call: TRBV7-2

cdr3_nt: TGTGCCACCAGTCCTCAGGACATCCGGCGCTACGAGCAGTACTTC
cdr3_aa: CATSPQDIRRYEQYF
d_call: -
clone_size: -
j_call: TRBJ2-7
v_call: TRBV15

cdr3_nt: TGTGCCAGCAGTGACGGGACTAGCGGCAATGAGCAGTTCTTC
cdr3_aa: CASSDGTSGNEQFF
d_call: TRBD2
clone_size: -
j_call: TRBJ2-1
v_call: TRBV6-4

cdr3_nt: TGTGCCAGCAGTGCATTCAGGGCTAGCAATCAGCCCCAGCATTTT
cdr3_aa: CASSAFRASNQPQHF
d_call: -
clone_size: -
j_call: TRBJ1-5
v_call: TRBV6-5

cdr3_nt: TGTGCCAGTGGCTTTCCGAATAACTACGAGCAGTACTTC
cdr3_aa: CASGFPNNYEQYF
d_call: -
clone_size: few
j_call: TRBJ2-7
v_call: TRBV19

cdr3_nt: TGTGCCAGCAGCTTACTTTGGGGTGATACGCAGTATTTT
cdr3_aa: CASSLLWGDTQYF
d_call: -
clone_size: -
j_call: TRBJ2-3
v_call: TRBV11-2

cdr3_nt: TGTGCCAGCAGTCCCTACCCGGCGGGAGGGTCCTACGAGCAGTACTTC
cdr3_aa: CASSPYPAGGSYEQYF
d_call: TRBD2
clone_size: -
j_call: TRBJ2-7
v_call: TRBV9

cdr3_nt: TGTGCCAGCAGCCAGGGAGGGATACGGGGAACAGATACGCAGTATTTT
cdr3_aa: CASSQGGIRGTDTQYF
d_call: TRBD2
clone_size: -
j_call: TRBJ2-3
v_call: TRBV4-2

cdr3_nt: TGTGCCAGCAGCTGGTCCCTGAGCGGAAACACCATATATTTT
cdr3_aa: CASSWSLSGNTIYF
d_call: -
clone_size: few
j_call: TRBJ1-3
v_call: TRBV11-2

cdr3_nt: TGTGCCAGCAGCCTTGACCACGAGCAGTACTTC
cdr3_aa: CASSLDHEQYF
d_call: -
clone_size: -
j_call: TRBJ2-7
v_call: TRBV5-6

cdr3_nt: TGTGCCAGCAGCTTAGATAGAATGGTGCGCAATGAGCAGTTCTTC
cdr3_aa: CASSLDRMVRNEQFF
d_call: -
clone_size: -
j_call: TRBJ2-1
v_call: TRBV11-2

cdr3_nt: TGTGCCACCTTAGCGGGAGGGGCCACCGGGGAGCTGTTTTTT
cdr3_aa: CATLAGGATGELFF
d_call: TRBD2
clone_size: -
j_call: TRBJ2-2
v_call: TRBV10-3

cdr3_nt: TGTGCCACACGGGACAGCCGAGGAGCTAACTATGGCTACACCTTC
cdr3_aa: CATRDSRGANYGYTF
d_call: TRBD1
clone_size: -
j_call: TRBJ1-2
v_call: TRBV19

cdr3_nt: TGTGCTAGCGGCTTTGGCAATGAGCAGTTCTTC
cdr3_aa: CASGFGNEQFF
d_call: -
clone_size: few
j_call: TRBJ2-1
v_call: TRBV7-7

cdr3_nt: TGTGCCAGCCGATCCGGGACAGGAAAGAACTATGGCTACACCTTC
cdr3_aa: CASRSGTGKNYGYTF
d_call: TRBD1
clone_size: -
j_call: TRBJ1-2
v_call: TRBV6-4

cdr3_nt: TGTGCCAGCTCACCGGGGGGTGGTGGAAACATTCAGTACTTC
cdr3_aa: CASSPGGGGNIQYF
d_call: -
clone_size: -
j_call: TRBJ2-4
v_call: TRBV18

cdr3_nt: TGTGCCAGCAGCGCCGGGACAGTACAAGAGACCCAGTACTTC
cdr3_aa: CASSAGTVQETQYF
d_call: TRBD1
clone_size: -
j_call: TRBJ2-5
v_call: TRBV9

cdr3_nt: TGTGCCAGCAGCTTGACAGGGGGCGATTCCACTGAAGCTTTCTTT
cdr3_aa: CASSLTGGDSTEAFF
d_call: TRBD1
clone_size: -
j_call: TRBJ1-1
v_call: TRBV7-2

cdr3_nt: TGTGCCAGCAGTTACGAGGGGCGGACTGAAGCTTTCTTT
cdr3_aa: CASSYEGRTEAFF
d_call: -
clone_size: -
j_call: TRBJ1-1
v_call: TRBV6-5

cdr3_nt: TGCGCCAGCAGCTCCTTGGGGGCTACCTACGAGCAGTACTTC
cdr3_aa: CASSSLGATYEQYF
d_call: -
clone_size: -
j_call: TRBJ2-7
v_call: TRBV4-1

cdr3_nt: TGTGCCAGCAGAATACAGCCGGGGCAGGAAAACACCATATATTTT
cdr3_aa: CASRIQPGQENTIYF
d_call: -
clone_size: once
j_call: TRBJ1-3
v_call: TRBV7-6

cdr3_nt: TGCGCCAGCAGCTTGGAGGGGAGCTCCTACGAGCAGTACTTC
cdr3_aa: CASSLEGSSYEQYF
d_call: -
clone_size: few
j_call: TRBJ2-7
v_call: TRBV5-1

cdr3_nt: TGTGCCTGGAGTGCCACTAGCGGGGGGACCCTCGAGCAGTACTTC
cdr3_aa: CAWSATSGGTLEQYF
d_call: TRBD2
clone_size: -
j_call: TRBJ2-7
v_call: TRBV30